This TCR beta chain was sequenced during a study of cytomegalovirus exposure and HLA in healthy donors. The CDR3 totals 14 residues. After removal of 3 bases from V and 11 bases from J, the junction contained 10 bases not matched to a gene. Germline lookup yields CDR1 LNHDA and CDR2 SQIVND (reference sequence). The PCR was carried out with 60 Vbeta primers and 13 Jbeta primers. Only in-frame clones appear in the TCRdb table, and some are missing; sequencing was by immunoSEQ multiplex PCR. The sample holds about 87,000 clones; around 8% are singletons and the top ten take under 3%. The sample holds a few counts of this clone.

The sample consisted of PBMCs. This receptor was taken from a man aged 45 to 65 in good health and CMV-seronegative. The genes are TRBV19 and TRBJ1-1; 9 nucleotides align to TRBD1. CDR3 coding DNA: TGTGCCAGTAGTATTGGCGAGACAGGGGGACGGGCTTTCTTT. Amino acid sequence: CASSIGETGGRAFF. The complete variable domain, with remaining parts taken from reference TRBV19 and TRBJ1-1, reads DGGITQSPKYLFRKEGQNVTLSCEQNLNHDAMYWYRQDPGQGLRLIYYSQIVNDFQKGDIAEGYSVSREKKESFPLTVTSAQKNPTAFYLCASSIGETGGRAFFGQGTRLTVV.